Sequencing of this T cell receptor beta chain was carried out in a study of lung T cells in sarcoidosis with Löfgren's syndrome. General study points: Löfgren's syndrome patients reportedly showed greatest TRAV12-1 and TRBV2 expansion versus controls. TRAV12-1 preferentially paired with TRBV2, with homologous CDR3s.

TCRdb reprocessed the reads with MiXCR, giving one entry per CDR3 protein. Seen here are 60,000 or so distinct CDR3 sequences, around 21% observed once, and the top ten hold less than 2.5%. Germline loops: CDR1 SGHAT, CDR2 FQNNGV. This CDR3 region has 15 residues. V lost 1 base, J lost 5 bases, and 9 bases lay in between. Many counts were recorded for this clonotype. Its target is not known. V and J are TRBV11-2 and TRBJ1-6, with D unclear. Sample: CD4+ T cells from PBMCs. The TCR comes from a human donor with sarcoidosis (Löfgren's syndrome or another form), or a control subject (not recorded which). In nucleotides, the CDR3 is TGTGCCAGCAGCTTAGGAGACACCAATAATTCACCCCTCCACTTT. Encoded protein: CASSLGDTNNSPLHF.